This T cell receptor beta chain was profiled in a study of CD8+CD57+ T cells in acquired aplastic anemia. At the level of the study: Sorted CD4+ and CD8+ cells yielded DNA averaging around 3.2 ug. On average, healthy donors gave around 10 million reads for CD4+ cells.

The study profiled TCR beta VDJ and CDR3 using genomic DNA as template. Each CDR3 protein gets one entry after TCRdb re-called the reads with MiXCR. The table includes 42,000 or so distinct CDR3 sequences, about 70% detected once. The germline V and J ends were trimmed by 4 bases and 9 bases, with 8 bases remaining between them. Germline CDR1 and CDR2: KGHDR and SFDVKD. The CDR3 is made up of 11 amino acids. Regarding the study as a whole: Both patients and controls carried the same twenty-nine CD8+ CDR3 sequences. CD8+ Simpson's diversity in patients was not significantly different from that in controls.

A remark on this clonotype: Antigen unknown.

The rearrangement joins TRBV24-1 to TRBJ1-2; D not resolved. The sequence derives from a human donor in good health, serving as a control. Sequences were obtained from sorted CD4+, CD8+, or CD8+CD57+ T cells (not recorded which) from PBMCs. The CDR3 sequence: CATSDSSSYTF. The CDR3 DNA follows: TGTGCCACCAGTGACAGTTCAAGCTACACCTTC.